What follows are 18 T cell receptor beta chains derived from one specimen sequenced in a study of blood T cell repertoires in COVID-19. Sequenced by immunoSEQ multiplex PCR; TCRdb stores in-frame clones only, minus some. The table has about 140,000 clones, around 83% seen once. The sequencing input was peripheral blood. All receptors derive from a woman of 80 years or more with acute or convalescent COVID-19.

The genes are TRBV24-1 and TRBJ2-1; the match to TRBD2 covers 13 bases. The CDR3 consists of 16 residues. The germline V gene encodes CDR1 KGHDR and CDR2 SFDVKD. V dropped 4 bases and J dropped 4; count of bases not matched to a gene: 3. The CDR3 DNA follows: TGTGCCACCAGTGACCCGGGACTAGCGGGATACAATGAGCAGTTCTTC. The encoded protein is CATSDPGLAGYNEQFF.

This clone is labeled as medium-sized. At one of its ends the junction is not consistent with the germline gene, which may arise from a read error. The chain uses TRBV7-6 and TRBJ2-5, with 7 bases aligning to TRBD1. From germline, CDR1 is SGHVS and CDR2 FNYEAQ. CDR3 length: 13 residues. CDR3 in DNA: TGTGCCAGCAGCTTAGAACAGGGGCGCCCCAAAGACTTC. Residues: CASSLEQGRPKDF.

The chain joins TRBV2 to TRBJ1-1; TRBD1 matches at 9 bases. Germline V gene sequence: CDR1 SNHLY, CDR2 FYNNEI. V shed 5 bases, J shed 1 base, and the junction held 2 bases outside the gene matches. The CDR3 has 14 residues. CDR3 residues: CASSRQGENTEAFF. The DNA of the CDR3 is TGTGCCAGCAGTAGACAGGGGGAGAACACTGAAGCTTTCTTT.

The chain links TRBV10-3 to TRBJ2-1, with 10 bases fitting TRBD2. The CDR3 length is 15 residues. Germline-derived CDR1 and CDR2 are ENHRY and SYGVKD. V shed 9 bases, J shed 4 bases, and the junction held 9 bases outside the gene matches. CDR3 in DNA: TGTGCCATACGAACTAGCGGGAAGGGATACAATGAGCAGTTCTTC. Its protein product is CAIRTSGKGYNEQFF.

The J gene is TRBJ1-4, the V gene TRBV24-1, with 7 bases aligning to TRBD1. Germline loops: CDR1 KGHDR, CDR2 SFDVKD. The V and J ends lost 7 bases and 5 bases, in that order; junction bases with no gene match: 6. This CDR3 region has 14 residues. The CDR3 sequence: CATRGTVANEKLFF. The CDR3 nucleotides are TGTGCCACCAGGGGGACAGTGGCGAATGAAAAACTGTTTTTT.

The chain couples TRBV9 to TRBJ2-1, with a weak D call TRBD1 (5 bases). V was pared by 5 bases and J by 0 bases, with 9 bases between. The length of the CDR3 is 14 residues. Germline values: CDR1 SGDLS, CDR2 YYNGEE. CDR3 bases: TGTGCCAGCAGTGGGGCAGGCTCCTACAATGAGCAGTTCTTC. Its translation is CASSGAGSYNEQFF.

The chain uses TRBV19 and TRBJ2-5; 7 bases line up with TRBD1. V was pared by 1 base and J by 5 bases, with 10 bases of the junction left unmatched. This CDR3 is 16 amino acids long. CDR1 is LNHDA and CDR2 is SQIVND in the germline V gene (reference sequence). The CDR3, as DNA: TGTGCCAGTAGTATAGCCCCCAGGGGGATGAGGGAGACCCAGTACTTC. Protein sequence: CASSIAPRGMRETQYF. Complete variable domain (other parts from reference TRBV19 and TRBJ2-5): DGGITQSPKYLFRKEGQNVTLSCEQNLNHDAMYWYRQDPGQGLRLIYYSQIVNDFQKGDIAEGYSVSREKKESFPLTVTSAQKNPTAFYLCASSIAPRGMRETQYFGPGTRLLVL.

This clone has just a few counts. V and J are TRBV2 and TRBJ1-5; weak D call: TRBD1 (6 bases). Germline lookup yields CDR1 SNHLY and CDR2 FYNNEI. CDR3 size: 13 residues. Trimming shortened V by 7 bases and J by 9 bases, and 16 bases separated the two germline ends. The CDR3 DNA follows: TGTGCCAGCATAGGACAGCCTGGGAGGCCCCAGCATTTT. This sequence encodes CASIGQPGRPQHF.

This chain joins TRBV5-6 and TRBJ1-5, with 9 bases fitting TRBD1. The CDR3 runs 14 residues. In germline, CDR1 is SGHDT, CDR2 YYEEEE. With 7 bases clipped from V and 7 bases from J, the junction kept 9 bases outside the gene matches. CDR3 residues: CASSTGGRDQPQHF. The CDR3 coding sequence is TGTGCCAGCTCTACAGGGGGCCGGGACCAGCCCCAGCATTTT. The entire variable domain, with the rest obtained from reference TRBV5-6 and TRBJ1-5, is as follows: DAGVTQSPTHLIKTRGQQVTLRCSPKSGHDTVSWYQQALGQGPQFIFQYYEEEERQRGNFPDRFSGHQFPNYSSELNVNALLLGDSALYLCASSTGGRDQPQHFGDGTRLSIL.

The chain combines TRBV12-5 with TRBJ2-5; TRBD1 is a possible D gene (5 bases). The CDR3 length is 15 residues. The V and J ends lost 0 bases and 4 bases respectively, with 12 bases between them. The germline V gene encodes CDR1 LGHNT and CDR2 FRNRAP. CDR3 nucleotide sequence: TGTGCTAGTGGTTTGGTGATAGGGGCTCTAGAGACCCAGTACTTC. Translation gives CASGLVIGALETQYF.

The rearrangement joins TRBV7-9 to TRBJ2-1; D is unclear. Germline-derived CDR1 and CDR2 are SEHNR and FQNEAQ (reference sequence). Trimming removed 5 bases from V and 7 bases from J, with 15 bases in between. The CDR3 totals 14 residues. Here the CDR3 DNA reads TGTGCCAGCAGCCTGGTGGGCGTGTCGAATGAGCAGTTCTTC. Translation: CASSLVGVSNEQFF.

This clone has only a few counts. The genes are TRBV6-5 and TRBJ2-3; D is perhaps TRBD2 (5 bases). There are 14 residues in the CDR3. CDR1 and CDR2 from the germline V gene are MNHEY and SVGAGI. V was cut by 6 bases and J by 4 bases, with 14 bases left in between. The CDR3 DNA reads TGTGCCAGCAGCCAGTCGGGAACCCCAGATACGCAGTATTTT. This sequence encodes CASSQSGTPDTQYF.

The V gene is TRBV18, the J gene TRBJ1-2, with TRBD1 matching 7 bases. V shed 0 bases, J shed 4 bases, and the junction held 5 bases outside the gene matches. This CDR3 region has 15 residues. From germline, CDR1 is KGHSH and CDR2 LQKENI. CDR3 protein: CASSPPAGGGYGYTF. For the CDR3, the DNA is TGTGCCAGCTCACCACCGGCAGGGGGAGGCTATGGCTACACCTTC.

The V and J genes are TRBV7-2 and TRBJ2-7; TRBD1 is a possible D gene (6 bases). The CDR3 covers 15 residues. The germline CDR1 and CDR2 sequences are SGHTA and FQGNSA. Trimming shortened V by 4 bases and J by 3 bases, and 16 bases separated the two germline ends. The CDR3 region has the DNA TGTGCCAGCAGCTCCTCAGGGGTGTTTAGCTACGAGCAGTACTTC. Amino acids: CASSSSGVFSYEQYF.

The chain joins TRBV27 to TRBJ2-7; D perhaps matches TRBD1 (6 bases). V was trimmed by 6 bases and J by 0 bases, leaving 18 bases between them. This CDR3 is 16 amino acids long. CDR1 and CDR2 (germline): MNHEY, SMNVEV (reference sequence). CDR3 DNA sequence: TGTGCCAGCAGCCCAATACAGGGTACTACCTCCTACGAGCAGTACTTC. Translation gives CASSPIQGTTSYEQYF.

This chain joins TRBV6-5 and TRBJ2-1, with D perhaps TRBD2 (6 bases). Per germline, CDR1 MNHEY and CDR2 SVGAGI. Deletions cut 0 bases from V and 4 bases from J, with 7 bases between. The CDR3 runs 14 residues. The CDR3 region is CASSYSREYNEQFF. CDR3 nucleotide sequence: TGTGCCAGCAGTTACTCGCGGGAATACAATGAGCAGTTCTTC.

On this clone: The same CDR3 can be traced to other DNA sequences in this sample. The gene calls are TRBV19 and TRBJ2-3, with 8 bases identical to TRBD2. CDR1 is LNHDA, CDR2 SQIVND, per germline (reference sequence). This CDR3 comprises 15 residues. The V and J ends lost 1 base and 2 bases, in that order; junction bases with no gene match: 2. The CDR3: CASSIAGGDTDTQYF. The CDR3 bases are TGTGCCAGTAGTATAGCGGGGGGGGACACAGATACGCAGTATTTT.

The rearrangement uses TRBV4-2 and TRBJ1-2; 7 nucleotides align to TRBD1. Trimming took 2 bases from V and 0 from J; bases not matched to a gene: 3. This CDR3 has 15 residues. CDR1 and CDR2 from the germline V gene are LGHNA and YNFKEQ. This chain's CDR3 is CASSQPDRPNYGYTF. The CDR3 nucleotides are TGTGCCAGCAGCCAACCGGACAGGCCTAACTATGGCTACACCTTC.